The 18 T cell receptor beta chains given below trace back to one sample, sequenced in a study of Graves' ophthalmopathy and Graves' hyperthyroidism. RNA transcripts were the source from which TCR beta CDR3 regions were amplified. HTBI primers were employed in first-round RT-PCR, then a second-round multiplex PCR followed. TCRdb independently ran MiXCR on the multiplex PCR reads; one entry per CDR3 protein. The sample has 900,000 to 1,200,000 distinct CDR3 sequences, about 35% seen once; the top ten hold over 8.5%. Sequencing was done on a sample of peripheral blood or thyroid tissue (not recorded which). These receptors all stem from an adult man with Graves' hyperthyroidism.

This clonotype appeared many times. This sequence joins TRBV7-9 and TRBJ2-7; D may be TRBD1 (6 bases). Germline CDR1 and CDR2: SEHNR and FQNEAQ (reference sequence). CDR3 length: 13 amino acids. Between the trimmed V and J ends, which lost 5 bases and 12 bases, there was a span of 20 bases. The CDR3 DNA is TGTGCCAGCAGCAAACAGGGAAGTGGGCCTTGGTACTTC. Protein product: CASSKQGSGPWYF.

There are many counts of this clonotype. The V call is TRBV7-9, the J call TRBJ1-4; D is possibly TRBD1 (6 bases). CDR3 length: 16 residues. Per germline, CDR1 SEHNR and CDR2 FQNEAQ (reference sequence). Trimming cost V 0 bases and J 6 bases, with 14 bases left between them. CDR3 bases: TGTGCCAGCAGCTTAGCGACAGGTCCTCCCCATGAAAAACTGTTTTTT. This codes for CASSLATGPPHEKLFF.

The genes are TRBV5-1 and TRBJ2-7, with 13 bases lining up with TRBD2. This CDR3 is built from 15 residues. CDR1 SGHRS and CDR2 YFSETQ come from the germline V gene. The ends lost 4 bases at V and 4 bases at J; junction bases unmatched: 5. The CDR3 nucleotides are TGCGCCAGCAGCACGGGACTAGCGGGGAGGTACGAGCAGTACTTC. Its translation is CASSTGLAGRYEQYF.

This clonotype was seen a few times. The chain couples TRBV6-1 to TRBJ2-2; TRBD2 matches at 10 bases. J gave up 6 bases and V 7 bases, and 2 bases lay outside the gene matches. Germline loops: CDR1 MNHNS, CDR2 SASEGT. The CDR3 covers 13 residues. The CDR3 DNA sequence: TGTGCCAGCAACCTAGCGGGAGCCGGGGAGCTGTTTTTT. Translating it yields CASNLAGAGELFF.

This clonotype appeared many times. The CDR3 reads CSARDIGVSYEQYF. The CDR3 DNA is TGCAGTGCTAGAGATATCGGGGTATCCTACGAGCAGTACTTC. The chain recombines TRBV20-1 with TRBJ2-7; possible D gene TRBD2, 5 bases. Germline CDR1 DFQATT, CDR2 SNEGSKA (reference sequence). V gave up 0 bases and J gave up 1 base, with 10 bases separating them. The CDR3 loop spans 14 amino acids.

A note on this clonotype: Being one base from a much bigger clone, this may be a read error. V gene TRBV10-3 combines with J gene TRBJ2-5; D is unresolved. V gave up 3 bases and J gave up 4 bases, with 9 bases separating them. CDR3 length equals 13 residues. Per germline, CDR1 ENHRY and CDR2 SYGVKD. The CDR3 sequence is CAISELHRETQYF. The CDR3 nucleotides are TGTGCCATCAGTGAACTCCACCGAGAGACCCAGTACTTC.

Many counts were recorded for this clonotype. V usage is TRBV10-3 and J usage is TRBJ1-2, with TRBD1 identical over 8 bases. V dropped 6 bases and J dropped 0; count of bases not matched to a gene: 3. Per germline, CDR1 ENHRY and CDR2 SYGVKD. The CDR3 is 14 amino acids. The CDR3 sequence is CAIRGTGANYGYTF. The CDR3 coding sequence is TGTGCCATCAGAGGGACAGGAGCTAACTATGGCTACACCTTC.

This rearrangement joins TRBV13 to TRBJ1-1; no definite D call. With 1 base removed from V and 3 bases from J, the gap between germline ends came to 12 bases. CDR1 and CDR2 (germline): PRHDT, FYEKMQ (reference sequence). The CDR3 covers 15 residues. CDR3 sequence reads: CASSLDRTGDTEAFF. CDR3 nucleotides: TGTGCCAGCAGCTTAGACCGGACTGGGGACACTGAAGCTTTCTTT.

CDR3 sequence reads: CASSGLGQGRVNTEAFF. As DNA, the CDR3 is TGTGCCAGCAGCGGACTGGGACAGGGGAGGGTGAACACTGAAGCTTTCTTT. The chain couples TRBV2 to TRBJ1-1, with 10 nucleotides matching TRBD1. The germline CDR1 and CDR2 sequences are SNHLY and FYNNEI. The junction had 10 bases not matched to a gene; V was cut back by 6 bases and J by 0 bases. This CDR3 spans 17 amino acids. The full variable domain, its missing parts supplied by reference TRBV2 and TRBJ1-1, is EPEVTQTPSHQVTQMGQEVILRCVPISNHLYFYWYRQILGQKVEFLVSFYNNEISEKSEIFDDQFSVERPDGSNFTLKIRSTKLEDSAMYFCASSGLGQGRVNTEAFFGQGTRLTVV.

In its sample, this clonotype was seen many times. This sequence joins TRBV12-3 or TRBV12-4 and TRBJ2-5; D is perhaps TRBD1 (6 bases). The CDR3 has 13 amino acids. V lost 5 bases, J lost 9 bases, and 16 bases lay in between. This CDR3 reads CASSVDRFSAQYF. The CDR3 DNA sequence: TGTGCCAGCAGTGTCGACAGGTTTAGCGCCCAGTACTTC.

This clonotype has ten or more counts. The chain carries TRBV19 and TRBJ2-7; 7 bases map to TRBD1. The germline CDR1 and CDR2 sequences are LNHDA and SQIVND (reference sequence). The CDR3 is 16 amino acids. Germline trimming cut 3 bases from V and 3 bases from J; bases unmatched to any gene: 11. CDR3: CASSIRTGPPHYEQYF. CDR3 in DNA: TGTGCCAGTAGTATCCGGACAGGTCCGCCTCACTACGAGCAGTACTTC.

This clonotype appeared a single time. The CDR3 DNA follows: TGTGCCAGCAGTCCGGGACTTGCGGATAGCAATCAGCCCCAGCATTTT. This sequence encodes CASSPGLADSNQPQHF. The rearrangement joins TRBV7-8 to TRBJ1-5, with D possibly TRBD1 on 5 matching bases. This CDR3 region has 16 residues. Germline V CDR1 and CDR2: SGHVS, FQNEAQ. V was cut by 6 bases and J by 0 bases, with 15 bases left in between.

This clonotype was counted a few times. V is TRBV2 and J is TRBJ2-7; possible D gene TRBD1, 6 bases. This CDR3 has 13 residues. Per the germline V gene, CDR1 is SNHLY and CDR2 is FYNNEI. Trimming removed 6 bases at V and 5 bases at J, with 14 bases between. CDR3 protein: CASRWGQSDEQYF. The CDR3 DNA follows: TGTGCCAGCAGGTGGGGACAATCGGACGAGCAGTACTTC. Filled out from reference TRBV2 and TRBJ2-7, the complete variable domain reads EPEVTQTPSHQVTQMGQEVILRCVPISNHLYFYWYRQILGQKVEFLVSFYNNEISEKSEIFDDQFSVERPDGSNFTLKIRSTKLEDSAMYFCASRWGQSDEQYFGPGTRLTVT.

This chain joins TRBV19 and TRBJ2-2; D remains unclear. CDR1 and CDR2 (germline): LNHDA, SQIVND (reference sequence). The CDR3 has 14 residues. Trimming left V 7 bases short and J 2 bases short, with 11 bases between. The chain's CDR3 is CASTVAHNTGELFF. DNA for the CDR3: TGTGCCAGTACGGTGGCTCACAACACCGGGGAGCTGTTTTTT.

This clonotype was seen only a few times. The rearrangement joins TRBV7-8 to TRBJ1-6, with 10 bases matching TRBD1. Germline CDR1 reads SGHVS; CDR2 reads FQNEAQ. Trimming at V came to 5 bases and at J to 0 bases, leaving 7 bases not matched to a gene. CDR3 size: 18 residues. The chain's CDR3 is CASSLDRGFFSYNSPLHF. CDR3 DNA: TGTGCCAGCAGCCTGGACAGGGGGTTTTTCTCCTATAATTCACCCCTCCACTTT.

The chain has TRBV7-2 and TRBJ1-2, with a possible D match to TRBD1 (6 bases). Trimming removed 4 bases from V and 12 bases from J, with 18 bases in between. The CDR3 sequence is 13 residues long. Looked up from germline, CDR1 is SGHTA and CDR2 is FQGNSA. The CDR3 nucleotides are TGTGCCAGCAGCTCCTTACAGGGAAGGGGCCACACCTTC. Residues: CASSSLQGRGHTF.

Many counts were recorded for this clonotype. The chain uses TRBV12-3 or TRBV12-4 and TRBJ2-5; the D gene could be TRBD1 or TRBD2 (5 bases each). Trimming left V 5 bases short and J 0 bases short, with 13 bases between. The CDR3 has 15 amino acids. The DNA of the CDR3 is TGTGCCAGCAGTCCAAAGGGACGCCACCAAGAGACCCAGTACTTC. Translating it yields CASSPKGRHQETQYF.

This rearrangement joins TRBV11-2 to TRBJ2-5; D call uncertain. The CDR3 has 15 residues. V was pared by 6 bases and J by 1 base, with 15 bases between. Germline CDR1 and CDR2: SGHAT and FQNNGV. This CDR3 is CASSYTSGSQETQYF. CDR3 bases: TGTGCCAGCAGTTATACGTCCGGGTCCCAAGAGACCCAGTACTTC.